The 30 T cell receptor beta chains presented below share a single source sample, sequenced in a study of blood T cell repertoires in COVID-19. The assay was immunoSEQ multiplex PCR, and TCRdb's table has in-frame clones only and misses some. The sample includes around 250,000 clones, around nine tenths of them seen just once. Sequenced input: peripheral blood. The receptor set was obtained from a woman in her 70s with COVID-19, enrolled during active disease.

The chain recombines TRBV4-1 with TRBJ1-5; D gene uncertain. Germline assignment: CDR1 MGHRA and CDR2 YSYEKL. The CDR3 length is 16 residues. Trimming took off 3 bases at V and 4 bases at J, with 16 bases between the two ends. The CDR3 region is CASSHLGRGKNQPQHF. In DNA, the CDR3 is TGCGCCAGCAGCCATTTAGGACGAGGGAAGAATCAGCCCCAGCATTTT.

In regard to this clone: Sequence at one end of the junction differs from germline and may be a read error. CDR3 sequence reads: CASSRRTSGSTEQYF. The CDR3 DNA reads TGTGCTAGCAGCCGAAGGACTAGCGGGAGTACCGAGCAGTACTTC. The V gene is TRBV7-7, the J gene TRBJ2-7, with 13 bases fitting TRBD2. The CDR3 totals 15 residues. In germline, CDR1 is SSHAT, CDR2 FNYEAQ (reference sequence).

The CDR3 here is CATSDLGRGVETQYF. Here the CDR3 DNA reads TGTGCCACCAGTGATTTAGGCAGGGGGGTGGAGACCCAGTACTTC. The chain combines TRBV24-1 with TRBJ2-5, with D maybe TRBD1 (7 bases). The CDR3 sequence is 15 residues long. CDR1 and CDR2 (germline): KGHDR, SFDVKD. Between the trimmed V and J ends, which lost 1 base and 5 bases, there was a span of 13 bases.

This clone has just one count. This chain connects TRBV7-3 to TRBJ1-2; the D gene is possibly TRBD1 (6 bases). Germline values: CDR1 SGHTA, CDR2 FQGTGA. V was cut by 0 bases and J by 4 bases, with 12 bases left in between. The CDR3 has 15 amino acids. CDR3 in DNA: TGTGCCAGCAGCTTAACATCTGGGGGCAGCTATGGCTACACCTTC. Amino acid sequence: CASSLTSGGSYGYTF.

The rearrangement links TRBV19 to TRBJ2-1, with TRBD2 matching over 8 bases. The trim removed 4 bases at V and 5 bases at J, leaving 7 bases unmatched. The V gene's germline CDR1 is LNHDA and CDR2 SQIVND (reference sequence). CDR3 length: 15 amino acids. CDR3 amino acids: CASSTRTSRDNEQFF. DNA for the CDR3: TGTGCCAGTAGTACTCGGACTAGCCGGGACAATGAGCAGTTCTTC.

The rearrangement links TRBV19 to TRBJ2-7; D possibly corresponds to TRBD2 (5 bases). V was pared by 4 bases and J by 1 base, with 11 bases between. From germline, CDR1 is LNHDA and CDR2 SQIVND (reference sequence). The length of the CDR3 is 14 residues. CDR3 in amino acids: CASSTRRGSYEQYF. The CDR3 region has the DNA TGTGCCAGTAGTACCCGTCGGGGATCCTACGAGCAGTACTTC.

The chain employs TRBV3-1 (or the pseudogene TRBV3-2) and TRBJ2-1, with 11 bases matching TRBD2. The germline CDR1 and CDR2 sequences are LGHDT and YNNKEL (reference sequence). The CDR3 length is 15 residues. With 3 bases clipped from V and 9 bases from J, the junction kept 7 bases outside the gene matches. The CDR3 here is CASSHLLAGGGEQFF. The CDR3 DNA sequence: TGTGCCAGCAGCCATCTGCTAGCGGGAGGCGGTGAGCAGTTCTTC.

This CDR3 is CASSLGRTYGYTF. Written as DNA, the CDR3 is TGTGCCAGCAGCCTAGGACGGACTTATGGCTACACCTTC. The J gene is TRBJ1-2, the V gene TRBV7-8; D is uncertain. The CDR3 runs 13 residues. Germline CDR1 is SGHVS and CDR2 is FQNEAQ. V gave up 5 bases and J gave up 5 bases, with 12 bases separating them.

The V gene is TRBV28, the J gene TRBJ2-3, with a weak D call TRBD2 (6 bases). Trimming took 5 bases from V and 0 from J, leaving 9 bases between them. CDR3 length: 14 amino acids. Germline V gives CDR1 MDHEN, CDR2 SYDVKM. The DNA of the CDR3 is TGTGCCAGCAGTCGACGGGGGAGCACAGATACGCAGTATTTT. It encodes CASSRRGSTDTQYF.

V usage is TRBV18 and J usage is TRBJ1-3; tentative D call: TRBD1 (5 bases). Germline lookup yields CDR1 KGHSH and CDR2 LQKENI. Trimming took off 3 bases at V and 0 bases at J, with 9 bases between the two ends. The CDR3 consists of 15 residues. As DNA, the CDR3 is TGTGCCAGCTCACCGGCAGGGTTCTCTGGAAACACCATATATTTT. Translation: CASSPAGFSGNTIYF.

In nucleotides, the CDR3 is TGTGCCAGCAGTGACAGGGGGCGTAGCGAGCAGTACTTC. Translating it yields CASSDRGRSEQYF. This chain links TRBV6-1 with TRBJ2-7; 8 bases are shared with TRBD1. Germline V lookup: CDR1 MNHNS, CDR2 SASEGT. The CDR3 length is 13 residues. Germline trimming cut 3 bases from V and 6 bases from J; bases unmatched to any gene: 4.

Concerning this clone itself: Other DNA sequences of this sample code for an identical CDR3. The gene calls are TRBV5-1 and TRBJ1-1, with 8 bases that match TRBD1. Germline V gene lookup returns CDR1 SGHRS and CDR2 YFSETQ. The junction had 6 bases not matched to a gene; V was cut back by 7 bases and J by 1 base. The CDR3 consists of 14 residues. CDR3 loop: CASSLGTGNTEAFF. The CDR3 DNA reads as TGCGCCAGCTCCCTCGGGACAGGGAACACTGAAGCTTTCTTT.

The chain is built from TRBV13 and TRBJ2-3, with a weak D call TRBD1 (5 bases). The CDR3 has 14 amino acids. V was pared by 2 bases and J by 4 bases, with 10 bases between. The V gene's germline CDR1 is PRHDT and CDR2 FYEKMQ (reference sequence). The CDR3 reads CASSLRPGSDTQYF. The DNA of the CDR3 is TGTGCCAGCAGCTTAAGACCAGGGTCAGATACGCAGTATTTT.

J is TRBJ1-3 and V is TRBV5-5; D is perhaps TRBD1 (5 bases). The ends were cut back, 4 bases at V and 0 bases at J, with 8 bases in the middle. The CDR3 extends over 14 amino acids. In germline, CDR1 is SGHKS, CDR2 YYEKEE (reference sequence). The CDR3 sequence: CASSPGISGNTIYF. CDR3 nucleotide sequence: TGTGCCAGCAGCCCAGGGATCTCTGGAAACACCATATATTTT.

Remarks on this clone: The junction departs from germline at one end; a sequencing error may be responsible. The V and J genes are TRBV4-2 and TRBJ2-3; 12 nucleotides line up with TRBD2. The CDR3 contains 16 residues. Germline values: CDR1 LGHNA, CDR2 YNFKEQ. For the CDR3, the DNA is TGTGCCAGCAGCCCTCGACTAGCGGGAGTCGGAGATACGCGGTATTTT. This codes for CASSPRLAGVGDTRYF.

This chain links TRBV5-6 with TRBJ1-4, with D unresolved. The CDR3 is 15 residues long. Germline V gene sequence: CDR1 SGHDT, CDR2 YYEEEE. Trimming stripped 0 bases from V and 0 bases from J, with 6 bases between. The CDR3 protein is CASSLGGPTNEKLFF. In nucleotides, the CDR3 is TGTGCCAGCAGCTTGGGAGGGCCAACTAATGAAAAACTGTTTTTT.

Comment on this clone: The sample contains more than one DNA sequence encoding this CDR3. V gene TRBV18 combines with J gene TRBJ1-1; D is ambiguous. The germline V gene encodes CDR1 KGHSH and CDR2 LQKENI. This CDR3 has 13 residues. The V and J ends lost 6 bases and 2 bases respectively, with 10 bases between them. The CDR3: CASSRQENTEAFF. CDR3 nucleotides: TGTGCCAGCTCCCGCCAGGAAAACACTGAAGCTTTCTTT.

V gene TRBV4-1 combines with J gene TRBJ1-1; TRBD1 might be the D (6 bases). This CDR3 spans 16 amino acids. V dropped 0 bases and J dropped 1 base, with 12 bases sitting between them. Germline values: CDR1 MGHRA, CDR2 YSYEKL. The DNA of the CDR3 is TGCGCCAGCAGCCAAGAACGGGGGGCTCGGAACACTGAAGCTTTCTTT. The encoded protein is CASSQERGARNTEAFF.

V usage is TRBV4-2 and J usage is TRBJ1-1; D ambiguous. Germline-derived CDR1 and CDR2 are LGHNA and YNFKEQ. V shed 2 bases and J shed 1 base, with 8 bases lying between them. The CDR3 totals 14 residues. The CDR3 region is CASSQFRENTEAFF. The CDR3 nucleotides read TGTGCCAGCAGCCAATTCCGGGAGAACACTGAAGCTTTCTTT.

The rearrangement joins TRBV7-8 to TRBJ1-1; possible D gene TRBD1, 5 bases. CDR1 and CDR2 from the germline V gene are SGHVS and FQNEAQ. CDR3 length: 17 amino acids. V lost 4 bases and J 4 bases, leaving 22 bases between the germline ends. CDR3 DNA: TGTGCCAGCAGCTCTGCCCCTTACAGTCAGGGTGCCACTGAAGCTTTCTTT. This translates into CASSSAPYSQGATEAFF.

The chain has TRBV24-1 and TRBJ2-1; 10 bases match TRBD2. Germline trimming cut 4 bases from V and 12 bases from J; bases unmatched to any gene: 5. Germline V gene lookup returns CDR1 KGHDR and CDR2 SFDVKD. CDR3 length: 13 residues. CDR3 protein: CATSDPGLAAQFF. In nucleotides, the CDR3 is TGTGCCACCAGTGACCCTGGACTAGCGGCGCAGTTCTTC.

The CDR3 region has the DNA TGTGCCAGCAGAGACAGGGGAAAGGTTAATAATGAAAAACTGTTTTTT. Encoded protein: CASRDRGKVNNEKLFF. The chain links TRBV28 to TRBJ1-4; 8 nucleotides agree with TRBD1. The CDR3 covers 16 residues. CDR1 and CDR2 from the germline V gene are MDHEN and SYDVKM. The junction had 10 bases not matched to a gene; V was cut back by 6 bases and J by 4 bases.

The chain has TRBV11-1 and TRBJ1-1; D not certain. V was cut by 8 bases and J by 0 bases, with 10 bases left in between. Germline values: CDR1 SGHAT, CDR2 FQDESV (reference sequence). CDR3 length: 13 amino acids. CDR3 sequence: CASAAVLNTEAFF. The CDR3 nucleotides are TGTGCCAGCGCCGCGGTTTTGAACACTGAAGCTTTCTTT.

The chain is built from TRBV25-1 and TRBJ1-5; D is possibly TRBD1 (5 bases). CDR3 size: 13 residues. Trimming removed 4 bases from V and 6 bases from J, with 10 bases in between. Germline assignment: CDR1 MGHDK and CDR2 SYGVNS. The CDR3 nucleotides read TGTGCCAGCAGTGCGGGGGTACGTCAGCCCCAGCATTTT. As protein: CASSAGVRQPQHF.

The chain carries TRBV21-1 and TRBJ1-1. TRBV21-1 is tagged as a pseudogene. This CDR3 contains 14 residues. The CDR3 sequence: CASSKDEKNTEAFF. DNA for the CDR3: TGTGCCAGCAGCAAAGATGAGAAAAACACTGAAGCTTTCTTT.

V usage is TRBV20-1 and J usage is TRBJ2-7; TRBD2 aligns across 10 bases. The CDR3 consists of 13 residues. Germline V CDR1 and CDR2: DFQATT, SNEGSKA (reference sequence). V was pared by 3 bases and J by 4 bases, with 3 bases of the junction left unmatched. The DNA of the CDR3 is TGCAGTGCTAGTTCTAGCGGGAGTTACGAGCAGTACTTC. Protein sequence: CSASSSGSYEQYF.

The chain is built from TRBV6-1 and TRBJ1-3, with a weak D call TRBD1 (6 bases). Trimming removed 2 bases from V and 11 bases from J, with 16 bases in between. The length of the CDR3 is 14 residues. Germline lookup yields CDR1 MNHNS and CDR2 SASEGT. CDR3 DNA sequence: TGTGCCAGCAGTGAATTATCAGCAGGGGTCCCCATATATTTT. As protein: CASSELSAGVPIYF.

The CDR3 region has the DNA TGTGCCAGCAGCCGGGACAGGGTGGGGTCTCAGCCCCAGCATTTT. Its protein is CASSRDRVGSQPQHF. This chain connects TRBV27 to TRBJ1-5, with TRBD1 matching 9 bases. This CDR3 is built from 15 residues. Germline V lookup: CDR1 MNHEY, CDR2 SMNVEV (reference sequence). The V gene end was trimmed by 6 bases and the J gene end by 6 bases; junction bases not matched to a gene: 9.

V and J are TRBV4-2 and TRBJ2-7, with 8 positions matching TRBD2. The trim removed 1 base at V and 5 bases at J, leaving 10 bases unmatched. Germline-derived CDR1 and CDR2 are LGHNA and YNFKEQ. The CDR3 covers 16 residues. The CDR3 region is CASSQVGSGIGHEQYF. For the CDR3, the DNA is TGTGCCAGCAGCCAAGTGGGTAGCGGGATCGGTCACGAGCAGTACTTC.

Worth noting for this clone: The same CDR3 arises from other DNA sequences in this sample as well. V and J are TRBV5-1 and TRBJ2-7; TRBD1 aligns across 8 bases. J lost 0 bases, V lost 1 base, and 3 bases had no gene match. CDR1 SGHRS and CDR2 YFSETQ come from the germline V gene. CDR3 length: 15 residues. The CDR3 sequence is CASSLLQGVSYEQYF. In DNA, the CDR3 is TGCGCCAGCAGCTTGTTACAGGGGGTCTCCTACGAGCAGTACTTC.